Listed below are T cell receptor beta chains from one sample, sequenced in a study of CD8+CD57+ T cells in acquired aplastic anemia. TCRdb itself ran the reads through MiXCR, one entry per CDR3 protein. This repertoire shows 190,000 or so distinct CDR3 sequences, approximately 52% found once; its top ten account for about 1.8%. The sample was sorted CD4+, CD8+, or CD8+CD57+ T cells (not recorded which) from PBMCs. These receptors came from a human donor with aplastic anemia. Each CDR3 is given with its conserved first and last residue. Fields, in order: clone size, V gene, D gene, J gene, CDR3 DNA, CDR3 protein. D genes are given only for firm matches. Size values are once, few and many counts, or a class for expanded clones, and some rows have none.

many	TRBV6-5	.	TRBJ1-6	TGTGCCAGCAGTTACGACCCCAGAGGGGATTCACCCCTCCACTTT	CASSYDPRGDSPLHF
.	TRBV18	TRBD1	TRBJ2-1	TGTGCCAGCTCACGTACGACAGGGAGCTCCTACAATGAGCAGTTCTTC	CASSRTTGSSYNEQFF
few	TRBV20-1	TRBD2	TRBJ2-1	TGCAGTGTCCCGACTAGCGGGGGATACAATGAGCAGTTCTTT	CSVPTSGGYNEQFF
.	TRBV9	TRBD2	TRBJ2-5	TGTGCCAGCAGCGTCGGGGGGGCGACGGAGACCCAGTACTTC	CASSVGGATETQYF
few	TRBV2	.	TRBJ2-7	TGTGCCAGTAGTTTACAGGGCAGGTACGAGCAGTACTTC	CASSLQGRYEQYF
.	TRBV7-9	.	TRBJ1-4	TGTGCCAGTAGTAGTAATCGGAAACTGTTTTTT	CASSSNRKLFF
many	TRBV7-6	.	TRBJ2-3	TGTGCCAGCAGCTTAGGGGATAATACGCAGTATTTT	CASSLGDNTQYF
many	TRBV14	.	TRBJ2-5	TGTGCCAGCAGCCACAGGGTAGAGGGGACCCAGTACTTC	CASSHRVEGTQYF
.	TRBV4-1	TRBD1	TRBJ1-6	TGCGCCAGCAGCCTCTGGGGCGGGGACAGGGATATTTCACCCCTCCACTTT	CASSLWGGDRDISPLHF
many	TRBV20-1	TRBD2	TRBJ2-3	TGCAGTGCTAGAGTACCTCTAGCGGGGAGGGGGGATACGCAGTATTTT	CSARVPLAGRGDTQYF
many	TRBV7-2	.	TRBJ2-2	TGTGCCAGCAGCTTAGTGGTCCCCCCAGCACCGGGGGAGCTGTTTTTT	CASSLVVPPAPGELFF
.	TRBV7-2	.	TRBJ2-5	TGTGCCAGCAGCTTAGTTACAGAGACCCAGTACTTC	CASSLVTETQYF